The T cell receptor beta chain described here comes from a study of cytomegalovirus exposure and HLA in healthy donors. Overall study findings and caveats: According to an earlier analysis, most TCR beta V segments yielded productive rearrangements about 87% or about 30% of the time.

To note about this clone: The target antigen is unknown.

Amplification used 60 Vbeta primers and 13 Jbeta primers. Data came from immunoSEQ multiplex PCR; TCRdb stores just in-frame clones and leaves some out. Of approximately 150,000 clones in the sample, 80% to 85% were seen once. Material: PBMCs. The clonotype was recovered from a male donor in good health and CMV-seronegative.

The CDR3 loop reads CASSEGRGPVEQYF. CDR3 sequence (DNA): TGTGCCAGCAGTGAGGGGCGGGGACCGGTCGAGCAGTACTTC. The chain links TRBV2 to TRBJ2-7; TRBD2 is a possible D gene (6 bases). CDR1 is SNHLY, CDR2 FYNNEI, per germline. The CDR3 consists of 14 residues. V was pared by 3 bases and J by 6 bases, with 15 bases between.